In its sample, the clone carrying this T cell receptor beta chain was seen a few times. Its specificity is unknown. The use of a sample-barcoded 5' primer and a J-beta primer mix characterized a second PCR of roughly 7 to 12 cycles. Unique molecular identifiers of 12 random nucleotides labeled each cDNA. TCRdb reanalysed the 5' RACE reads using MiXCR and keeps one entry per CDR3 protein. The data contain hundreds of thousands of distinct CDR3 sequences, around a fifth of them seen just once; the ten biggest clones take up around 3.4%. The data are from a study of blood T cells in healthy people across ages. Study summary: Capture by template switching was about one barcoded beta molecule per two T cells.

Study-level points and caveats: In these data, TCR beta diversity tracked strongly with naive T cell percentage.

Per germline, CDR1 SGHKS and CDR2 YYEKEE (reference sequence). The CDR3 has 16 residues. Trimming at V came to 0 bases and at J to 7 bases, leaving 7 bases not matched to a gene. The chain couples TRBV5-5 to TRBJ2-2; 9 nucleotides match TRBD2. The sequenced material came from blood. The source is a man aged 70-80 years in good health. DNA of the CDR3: TGTGCCAGCAGCTTGGCCTTAGCGGGAGCCGGCGGGGAGCTGTTTTTT. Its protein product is CASSLALAGAGGELFF.